These 28 T cell receptor beta chains originate from one sample sequenced in a study of blood T cells in healthy people across ages. For the second PCR, which ran for about 7 to 12 cycles, a sample-barcoded 5' primer and a J-beta primer mix were used. Via MiXCR, TCRdb re-called the 5' RACE reads, giving one row per CDR3 protein. The table has hundreds of thousands of distinct CDR3 sequences, about a quarter seen once. The same specimen was also included in a second study, on T cells of mothers and their children.

The sequencing input was blood. These TCRs come from a boy between 2 and 10 years old in good health.

The chain has TRBV20-1 and TRBJ2-5; D gene uncertain. V was shortened by 7 bases and J by 4 bases, with 10 bases between the two germline ends. CDR1 and CDR2 (germline): DFQATT, SNEGSKA (reference sequence). The CDR3 has 11 amino acids. The CDR3 region is CSVLRSETQYF. CDR3 nucleotide sequence: TGCAGTGTACTCAGATCAGAGACCCAGTACTTC.

The chain uses TRBV30 and TRBJ2-7; D is possibly TRBD1 (6 bases). Trimming took off 3 bases at V and 3 bases at J, with 12 bases between the two ends. The CDR3 has 13 amino acids. Germline lookup yields CDR1 GTSNPN and CDR2 SVGIG (reference sequence). CDR3 in amino acids: CAWRSGQFYEQYF. Written as DNA, the CDR3 is TGTGCCTGGAGATCCGGACAGTTCTACGAGCAGTACTTC. Supplemented by reference TRBV30 and TRBJ2-7, the full variable domain reads SQTIHQWPATLVQPVGSPLSLECTVEGTSNPNLYWYRQAAGRGLQLLFYSVGIGQISSEVPQNLSASRPQDRQFILSSKKLLLSDSGFYLCAWRSGQFYEQYFGPGTRLTVT.

This rearrangement joins TRBV12-3 or TRBV12-4 to TRBJ2-3; no reliable D call. The J call may be mistaken, given a closer DNA end match to TRBJ1-5. The CDR3 sequence is 13 residues long. CDR3 protein: CASTLARTDTQHF. The CDR3, as DNA: TGTGCCAGCACCCTGGCCCGCACAGATACGCAGCATTTT.

Only a few counts were recorded for this clonotype. The genes are TRBV7-9 and TRBJ1-2; unclear D gene. Looked up from germline, CDR1 is SEHNR and CDR2 is FQNEAQ (reference sequence). The CDR3 is 13 residues long. The V and J ends lost 4 bases and 5 bases respectively, with 11 bases between them. This CDR3 reads CASSSLSVYGYTF. CDR3 sequence (DNA): TGTGCCAGCAGCTCCCTTAGTGTTTATGGCTACACCTTC.

This clonotype was seen at least ten times. The J gene is TRBJ1-2, the V gene TRBV12-3 or TRBV12-4; perhaps TRBD1 as D (6 bases). The CDR3 is 17 residues long. V gave up 1 base and J gave up 4 bases, with 19 bases separating them. The CDR3 region has the DNA TGTGCCAGCAGTTTAGGTTTATCAGGGGCGCGAGGCTATGGCTACACCTTC. Its protein is CASSLGLSGARGYGYTF.

This CDR3 reads CASSPRDRDVGETQYF. DNA for the CDR3: TGCGCCAGCAGCCCCCGGGACAGGGATGTTGGAGAGACCCAGTACTTC. This chain uses TRBV5-1 with TRBJ2-5, with 9 positions matching TRBD1. Germline loops: CDR1 SGHRS, CDR2 YFSETQ. J lost 4 bases, V lost 4 bases, and 11 bases had no gene match. The length of the CDR3 is 16 residues.

This clonotype was observed a handful of times. CDR3 amino acids: CASAKAGPLETQYF. In DNA form, the CDR3 reads TGTGCTAGTGCCAAAGCGGGACCTCTAGAGACCCAGTACTTC. V usage is TRBV12-5 and J usage is TRBJ2-5; 7 bases fit TRBD2. The CDR3 loop spans 14 amino acids. Germline V gives CDR1 LGHNT, CDR2 FRNRAP. The junction had 9 bases not matched to a gene; V was cut back by 7 bases and J by 4 bases.

This clonotype turned up a few times. V and J are TRBV2 and TRBJ2-5; D may be TRBD1 (5 bases). The closer fit of TRBJ2-1 to the DNA end suggests the J call may be wrong. CDR3 size: 16 residues. CDR1 is SNHLY and CDR2 is FYNNEI in the germline V gene. CDR3 sequence: CASNLPPGGHYNEQFF. The CDR3, as DNA: TGTGCCAGCAACCTGCCCCCTGGCGGACACTACAATGAGCAGTTCTTC.

V is TRBV28 and J is TRBJ2-1; D perhaps matches TRBD2 (5 bases). V gave up 7 bases and J gave up 10 bases, with 17 bases separating them. In germline, CDR1 is MDHEN, CDR2 SYDVKM. This CDR3 is 13 amino acids long. The CDR3 reads CASTPRGTREQFF. The CDR3 DNA is TGTGCCAGCACCCCACGGGGTACAAGGGAGCAGTTCTTC.

The chain employs TRBV7-9 and TRBJ1-2, with TRBD1 as a possible D gene (5 bases). The CDR3 totals 13 residues. V was trimmed by 5 bases and J by 4 bases, leaving 11 bases between them. In germline, CDR1 is SEHNR, CDR2 FQNEAQ (reference sequence). The CDR3 DNA sequence: TGTGCCAGCAGCCCCGGGACGGCCTATGGCTACACCTTC. Translated, it gives CASSPGTAYGYTF.

In its sample, this clonotype was seen once. The chain couples TRBV7-9 to TRBJ2-7; a possible D gene is TRBD1 (6 bases). Trimming took 6 bases from V and 0 from J, leaving 15 bases between them. The CDR3 extends over 15 amino acids. The germline CDR1 and CDR2 sequences are SEHNR and FQNEAQ (reference sequence). The CDR3 sequence: CASSTGQSPSYEQYF. CDR3 DNA: TGTGCCAGCAGTACCGGACAGAGCCCCTCCTACGAGCAGTACTTC.

In this sample, this clonotype turned up once. The genes are TRBV10-3 and TRBJ1-1; D remains unclear. This CDR3 comprises 12 residues. Trimming left V 6 bases short and J 1 base short, with 6 bases between. The germline V gene encodes CDR1 ENHRY and CDR2 SYGVKD. The CDR3, as DNA: TGTGCCATCAGCCGTACGAACACTGAAGCTTTCTTT. Its protein is CAISRTNTEAFF.

This clonotype appeared a few times. The gene calls are TRBV7-9 and TRBJ2-3; 9 bases agree with TRBD2. This CDR3 comprises 15 residues. Per germline, CDR1 SEHNR and CDR2 FQNEAQ (reference sequence). The V gene end was trimmed by 3 bases and the J gene end by 3 bases; junction bases not matched to a gene: 4. CDR3 region: CASSFISGGTDTQYF. The CDR3 nucleotides read TGTGCCAGCAGCTTTATCAGCGGGGGGACAGATACGCAGTATTTT.

The V gene is TRBV10-3, the J gene TRBJ1-1; D is unclear. The germline V and J ends were trimmed by 10 bases and 1 base, with 10 bases remaining between them. This CDR3 region has 12 residues. Germline assignment: CDR1 ENHRY and CDR2 SYGVKD. The CDR3 protein is CATVPGNTEAFF. The CDR3 DNA reads as TGTGCCACCGTACCCGGGAACACTGAAGCTTTCTTT.

The V and J genes are TRBV7-9 and TRBJ1-4; D is unresolved. V lost 1 base to trimming and J lost 0 bases, with 6 bases between them. CDR1 is SEHNR and CDR2 is FQNEAQ in the germline V gene (reference sequence). This CDR3 region has 15 residues. As DNA, the CDR3 is TGTGCCAGCAGCTTAGGTTCTCCAACTAATGAAAAACTGTTTTTT. Its protein is CASSLGSPTNEKLFF.

The chain uses TRBV24-1 and TRBJ2-3; the D gene could be TRBD1 or TRBD2 (5 bases each). Germline V gives CDR1 KGHDR, CDR2 SFDVKD. Trimming removed 9 bases from V and 3 bases from J, with 9 bases in between. CDR3 length equals 12 residues. This chain's CDR3 is CATGTGTDTQYF. DNA for the CDR3: TGTGCCACCGGGACGGGGACAGATACGCAGTATTTT.

This clonotype was recorded a few times. In nucleotides, the CDR3 is TGTGCCAGCAGGGCTAGCGGGAGGTCGGTGTATAGTGAGCAGTTCTTC. This encodes CASRASGRSVYSEQFF. The chain links TRBV6-1 to TRBJ2-1; TRBD2 matches 11 bases. Looked up from germline, CDR1 is MNHNS and CDR2 is SASEGT. V was clipped by 6 bases and J by 9 bases; unmatched bases: 13. This CDR3 region has 16 residues.

The rearrangement links TRBV9 to TRBJ1-3; TRBD1 is a possible D gene (5 bases). This CDR3 region has 18 residues. The ends were cut back, 4 bases at V and 0 bases at J, with 20 bases in the middle. Germline V gene lookup returns CDR1 SGDLS and CDR2 YYNGEE. CDR3: CASSPTWEGRSSGNTIYF. DNA of the CDR3: TGTGCCAGCAGCCCCACCTGGGAGGGACGAAGCTCTGGAAACACCATATATTTT.

The chain has TRBV4-3 and TRBJ2-2, with TRBD2 matching over 9 bases. CDR1 is LGHNA, CDR2 YSLEER, per germline. This CDR3 spans 19 amino acids. With 2 bases clipped from V and 2 bases from J, the junction kept 12 bases outside the gene matches. The CDR3 protein is CASSQPLAGRTINTGELFF. As DNA, the CDR3 is TGCGCCAGCAGCCAACCCCTAGCGGGGAGGACTATTAACACCGGGGAGCTGTTTTTT.

The rearrangement links TRBV20-1 to TRBJ2-1; D may be TRBD2 (5 bases). Per the germline V gene, CDR1 is DFQATT and CDR2 is SNEGSKA (reference sequence). Trimming removed 0 bases from V and 3 bases from J, with 21 bases in between. The CDR3 loop spans 18 amino acids. The CDR3 here is CSARDVGSSGVGYNEQFF. CDR3 DNA: TGCAGTGCTAGAGATGTGGGGTCATCCGGGGTTGGCTACAATGAGCAGTTCTTC.

V is TRBV5-1 and J is TRBJ1-1, with D tentatively TRBD1 (6 bases). The CDR3 runs to 14 residues. Germline V gene lookup returns CDR1 SGHRS and CDR2 YFSETQ. V dropped 3 bases and J dropped 6 bases, with 15 bases sitting between them. This chain's CDR3 is CASSSSQGKAEAFF. In DNA form, the CDR3 reads TGCGCCAGCAGCTCTTCCCAGGGGAAGGCTGAAGCTTTCTTT. Using reference TRBV5-1 and TRBJ1-1 for the parts outside the CDR3, the full variable domain is KAGVTQTPRYLIKTRGQQVTLSCSPISGHRSVSWYQQTPGQGLQFLFEYFSETQRNKGNFPGRFSGRQFSNSRSEMNVSTLELGDSALYLCASSSSQGKAEAFFGQGTRLTVV.

The sample holds a few counts of this clonotype. The chain employs TRBV11-2 and TRBJ2-5; D perhaps matches TRBD2 (6 bases). Trimming stripped 5 bases from V and 2 bases from J, with 21 bases between. Looked up from germline, CDR1 is SGHAT and CDR2 is FQNNGV. This CDR3 comprises 17 residues. CDR3: CASSPIRLGEDQETQYF. CDR3 sequence (DNA): TGTGCCAGCAGCCCAATAAGACTAGGCGAGGATCAAGAGACCCAGTACTTC. Looking up the rest from reference TRBV11-2 and TRBJ2-5 gives the full variable domain: EAGVAQSPRYKIIEKRQSVAFWCNPISGHATLYWYQQILGQGPKLLIQFQNNGVVDDSQLPKDRFSAERLKGVDSTLKIQPAKLEDSAVYLCASSPIRLGEDQETQYFGPGTRLLVL.

The CDR3: CASSPSVRTGELFF. The DNA of the CDR3 is TGTGCCAGCAGCCCCTCTGTCCGCACCGGGGAGCTGTTTTTT. The rearrangement uses TRBV12-3 or TRBV12-4 and TRBJ2-2; the D is unclear. V lost 6 bases to trimming and J lost 4 bases, with 12 bases between them. This CDR3 comprises 14 residues.

This chain uses TRBV27 with TRBJ2-3; TRBD2 matches 12 bases. Unmatched junction bases numbered 3, after V lost 5 bases and J lost 6 bases. This CDR3 is built from 14 residues. Germline V lookup: CDR1 MNHEY, CDR2 SMNVEV (reference sequence). As DNA, the CDR3 is TGTGCCAGCAGTCCTAGCGGGAGGGGGGATACGCAGTATTTT. Protein sequence: CASSPSGRGDTQYF.

V gene TRBV6-1 combines with J gene TRBJ2-5; a weak D match, TRBD2 (5 bases). This CDR3 contains 15 residues. Trimming took 3 bases from V and 4 from J, leaving 15 bases between them. In germline, CDR1 is MNHNS, CDR2 SASEGT. Here the CDR3 DNA reads TGTGCCAGCAGTGATTTGCCGGGGAGAGGAGAGACCCAGTACTTC. This sequence encodes CASSDLPGRGETQYF.

The gene calls are TRBV12-3 or TRBV12-4 and TRBJ2-2; D is unclear. The V end was cut by 7 bases, the J end by 1 base, with 10 bases between. This CDR3 region has 14 residues. The CDR3 spells CASTFGRNTGELFF. In DNA form, the CDR3 reads TGTGCCAGCACCTTCGGACGGAACACCGGGGAGCTGTTTTTT.

This clonotype showed up just a few times. This chain's CDR3 is CASSYDGSSYNEQFF. CDR3 DNA sequence: TGTGCCAGCAGTTACGACGGGAGCTCCTACAATGAGCAGTTCTTC. The chain carries TRBV6-2 or TRBV6-3 and TRBJ2-1; perhaps TRBD2 as D (6 bases). V lost 2 bases to trimming and J lost 0 bases, with 8 bases between them. The CDR3 runs to 15 residues. Per germline, CDR1 MNHEY and CDR2 SVGEGT.

This clonotype was counted between two and nine times. The chain combines TRBV11-2 with TRBJ1-2; no clear D gene. CDR3 length: 15 residues. V lost 5 bases, J lost 3 bases, and 16 bases lay in between. Germline-derived CDR1 and CDR2 are SGHAT and FQNNGV. The CDR3 sequence is CASSPPPSGDYGYTF. For the CDR3, the DNA is TGTGCCAGCAGCCCCCCGCCCTCGGGAGACTATGGCTACACCTTC. Full variable domain (remainder filled in from reference TRBV11-2 and TRBJ1-2): EAGVAQSPRYKIIEKRQSVAFWCNPISGHATLYWYQQILGQGPKLLIQFQNNGVVDDSQLPKDRFSAERLKGVDSTLKIQPAKLEDSAVYLCASSPPPSGDYGYTFGSGTRLTVV.